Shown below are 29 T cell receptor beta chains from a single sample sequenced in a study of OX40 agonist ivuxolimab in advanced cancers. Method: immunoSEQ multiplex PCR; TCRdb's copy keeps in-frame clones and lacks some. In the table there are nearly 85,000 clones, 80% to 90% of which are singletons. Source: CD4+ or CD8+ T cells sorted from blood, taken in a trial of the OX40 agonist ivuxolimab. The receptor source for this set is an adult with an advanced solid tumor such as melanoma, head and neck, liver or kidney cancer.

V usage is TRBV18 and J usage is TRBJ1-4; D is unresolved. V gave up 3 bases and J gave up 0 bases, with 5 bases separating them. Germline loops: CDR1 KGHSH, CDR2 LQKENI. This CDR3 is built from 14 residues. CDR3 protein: CASSPRATNEKLFF. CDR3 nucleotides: TGTGCCAGCTCACCCAGAGCAACTAATGAAAAACTGTTTTTT.

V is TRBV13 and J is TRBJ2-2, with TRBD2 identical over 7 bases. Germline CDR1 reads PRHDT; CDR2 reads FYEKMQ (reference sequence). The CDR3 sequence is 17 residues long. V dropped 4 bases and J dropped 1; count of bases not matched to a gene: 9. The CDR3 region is CASSSLGGGENTGELFF. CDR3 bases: TGTGCCAGCAGCTCCCTGGGCGGGGGAGAGAACACCGGGGAGCTGTTTTTT.

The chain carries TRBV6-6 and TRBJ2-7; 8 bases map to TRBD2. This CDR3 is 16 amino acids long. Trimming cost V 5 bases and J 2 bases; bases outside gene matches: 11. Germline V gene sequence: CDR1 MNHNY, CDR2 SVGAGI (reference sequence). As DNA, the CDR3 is TGTGCCAGCAGTCCCACGGTGTATAGCGGGGCCTACGAGCAGTACTTC. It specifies CASSPTVYSGAYEQYF.

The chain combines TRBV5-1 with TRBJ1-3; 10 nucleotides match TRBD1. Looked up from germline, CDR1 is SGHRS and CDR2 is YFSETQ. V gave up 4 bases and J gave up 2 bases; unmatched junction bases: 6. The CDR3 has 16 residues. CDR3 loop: CASSIRQGAAGNTIYF. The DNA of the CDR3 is TGCGCCAGCAGCATTAGACAGGGGGCTGCTGGAAACACCATATATTTT.

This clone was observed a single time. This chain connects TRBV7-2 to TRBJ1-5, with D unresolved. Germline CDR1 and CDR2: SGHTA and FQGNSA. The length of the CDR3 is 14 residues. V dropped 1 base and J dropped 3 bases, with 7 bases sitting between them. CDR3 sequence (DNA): TGTGCCAGCAGCTTAGTTGGTTTCAATCAGCCCCAGCATTTT. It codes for CASSLVGFNQPQHF.

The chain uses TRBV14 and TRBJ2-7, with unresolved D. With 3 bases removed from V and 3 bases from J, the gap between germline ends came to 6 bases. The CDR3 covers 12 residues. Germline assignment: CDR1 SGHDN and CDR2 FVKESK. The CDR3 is CASSQGHYEQYF. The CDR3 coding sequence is TGTGCCAGCAGCCAGGGCCACTACGAGCAGTACTTC.

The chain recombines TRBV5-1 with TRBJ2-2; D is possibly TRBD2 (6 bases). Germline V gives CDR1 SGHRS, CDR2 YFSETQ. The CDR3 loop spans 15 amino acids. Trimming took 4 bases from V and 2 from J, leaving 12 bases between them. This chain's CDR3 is CASSPDGGNTGELFF. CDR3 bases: TGCGCCAGCAGCCCGGACGGGGGAAACACCGGGGAGCTGTTTTTT.

The CDR3 spells CASSLQGFGYTF. CDR3 nucleotides: TGTGCCAGCAGCTTACAGGGCTTCGGCTACACCTTC. The chain carries TRBV11-2 and TRBJ1-2, with D maybe TRBD1 (5 bases). V shed 2 bases and J shed 8 bases, with 9 bases lying between them. Per germline, CDR1 SGHAT and CDR2 FQNNGV. This CDR3 spans 12 amino acids.

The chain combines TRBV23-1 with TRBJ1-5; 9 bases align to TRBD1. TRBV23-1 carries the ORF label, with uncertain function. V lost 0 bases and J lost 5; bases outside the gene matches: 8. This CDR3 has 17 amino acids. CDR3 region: CASSQSRGTGLYQPQHF. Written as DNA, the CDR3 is TGCGCCAGCAGTCAATCTAGGGGGACAGGGTTGTATCAGCCCCAGCATTTT.

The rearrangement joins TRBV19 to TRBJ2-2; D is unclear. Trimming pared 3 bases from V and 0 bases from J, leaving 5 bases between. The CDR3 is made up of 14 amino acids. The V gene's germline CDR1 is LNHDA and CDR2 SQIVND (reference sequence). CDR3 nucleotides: TGTGCCAGTAGTATTCTTCCGAACACCGGGGAGCTGTTTTTT. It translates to CASSILPNTGELFF.

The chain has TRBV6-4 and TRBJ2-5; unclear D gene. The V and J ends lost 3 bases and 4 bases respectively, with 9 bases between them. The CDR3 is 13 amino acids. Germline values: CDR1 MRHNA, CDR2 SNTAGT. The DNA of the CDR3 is TGTGCCAGCAGTGAATCTCCTGGAGAGACCCAGTACTTC. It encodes CASSESPGETQYF.

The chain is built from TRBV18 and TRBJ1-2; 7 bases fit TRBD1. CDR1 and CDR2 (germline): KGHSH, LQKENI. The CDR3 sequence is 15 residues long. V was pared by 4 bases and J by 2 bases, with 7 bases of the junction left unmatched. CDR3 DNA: TGTGCCAGCTCACTTACAGGGGATAAAAACTATGGCTACACCTTC. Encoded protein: CASSLTGDKNYGYTF.

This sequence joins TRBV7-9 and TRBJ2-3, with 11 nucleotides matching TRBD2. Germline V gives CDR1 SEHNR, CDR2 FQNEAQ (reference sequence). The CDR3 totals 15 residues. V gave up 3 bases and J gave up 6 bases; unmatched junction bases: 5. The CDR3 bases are TGTGCCAGCAGCTTGACTAGCGGGGTTGTGGATACGCAGTATTTT. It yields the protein CASSLTSGVVDTQYF.

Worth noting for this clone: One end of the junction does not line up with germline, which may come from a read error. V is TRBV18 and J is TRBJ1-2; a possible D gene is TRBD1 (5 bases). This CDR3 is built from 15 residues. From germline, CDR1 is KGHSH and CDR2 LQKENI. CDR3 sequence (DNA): TGTGCCAGCTCAACGGGACGGGAAGGGGCCTATGGCTACTCCTTC. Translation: CASSTGREGAYGYSF.

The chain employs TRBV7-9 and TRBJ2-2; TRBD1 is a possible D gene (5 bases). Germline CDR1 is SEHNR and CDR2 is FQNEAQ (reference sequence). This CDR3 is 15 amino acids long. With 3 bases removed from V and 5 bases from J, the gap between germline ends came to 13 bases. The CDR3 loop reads CASSFIQGRTGELFF. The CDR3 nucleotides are TGTGCCAGCAGCTTCATTCAGGGTCGGACCGGGGAGCTGTTTTTT.

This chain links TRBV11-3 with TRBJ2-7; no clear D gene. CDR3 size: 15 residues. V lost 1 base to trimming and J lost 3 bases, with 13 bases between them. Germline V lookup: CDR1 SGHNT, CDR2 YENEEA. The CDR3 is CASSLGGDGVYEQYF. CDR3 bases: TGTGCCAGCAGCTTAGGGGGTGACGGCGTCTACGAGCAGTACTTC.

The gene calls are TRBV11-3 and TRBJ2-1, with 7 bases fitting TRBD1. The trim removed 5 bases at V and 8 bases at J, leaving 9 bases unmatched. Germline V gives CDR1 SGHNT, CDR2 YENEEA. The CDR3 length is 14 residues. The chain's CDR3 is CASSQLGQIDEQFF. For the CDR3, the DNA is TGTGCCAGCAGCCAACTGGGACAGATCGATGAGCAGTTCTTC.

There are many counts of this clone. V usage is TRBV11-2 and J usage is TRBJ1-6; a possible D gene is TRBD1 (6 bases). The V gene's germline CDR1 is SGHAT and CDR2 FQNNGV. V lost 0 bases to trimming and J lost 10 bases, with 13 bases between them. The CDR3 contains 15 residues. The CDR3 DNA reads TGTGCCAGCAGCTTAGAGCCAGGGGTCCGGTCACCCCTCCACTTT. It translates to CASSLEPGVRSPLHF.

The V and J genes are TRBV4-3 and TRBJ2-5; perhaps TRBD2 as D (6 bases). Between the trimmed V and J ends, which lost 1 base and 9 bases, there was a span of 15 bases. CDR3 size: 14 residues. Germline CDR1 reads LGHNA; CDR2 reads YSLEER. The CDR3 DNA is TGCGCCAGCAGCCAAGTCGGGAGTTTCAAAGCCCAGTACTTC. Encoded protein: CASSQVGSFKAQYF.

CDR3 in DNA: TGTGCCAGCAGCTTGGTTTGGGTGGTTTGGGGGGGCTCCTACGAGCAGTACTTC. It translates to CASSLVWVVWGGSYEQYF. The chain has TRBV5-4 and TRBJ2-7; TRBD2 matches at 7 bases. J lost 0 bases, V lost 0 bases, and 12 bases had no gene match. The CDR3 is 18 residues long. The germline CDR1 and CDR2 sequences are SGHNT and YYREEE (reference sequence).

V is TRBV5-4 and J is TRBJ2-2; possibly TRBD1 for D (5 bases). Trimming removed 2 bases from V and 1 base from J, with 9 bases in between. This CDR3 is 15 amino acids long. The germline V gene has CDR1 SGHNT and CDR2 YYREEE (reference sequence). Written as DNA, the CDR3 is TGTGCCAGCAGCTTAGACAGCTTGAACACCGGGGAGCTGTTTTTT. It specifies CASSLDSLNTGELFF.

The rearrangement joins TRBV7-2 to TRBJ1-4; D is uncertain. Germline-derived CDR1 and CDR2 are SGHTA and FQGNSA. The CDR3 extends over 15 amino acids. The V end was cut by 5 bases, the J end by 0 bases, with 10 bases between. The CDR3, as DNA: TGTGCCAGCAGCATTACAGCCACAACTAATGAAAAACTGTTTTTT. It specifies CASSITATTNEKLFF.

CDR3 in DNA: TGTGCCAGCAGCCCTCCGGGACAGGCTAGCTCCTACAATGAGCAGTTCTTC. Its protein product is CASSPPGQASSYNEQFF. This chain joins TRBV5-4 and TRBJ2-1; 8 nucleotides align to TRBD1. Losses at the gene ends were 4 bases for V and 0 bases for J; bases not matched to a gene: 9. The V gene's germline CDR1 is SGHNT and CDR2 YYREEE (reference sequence). This CDR3 has 17 amino acids.

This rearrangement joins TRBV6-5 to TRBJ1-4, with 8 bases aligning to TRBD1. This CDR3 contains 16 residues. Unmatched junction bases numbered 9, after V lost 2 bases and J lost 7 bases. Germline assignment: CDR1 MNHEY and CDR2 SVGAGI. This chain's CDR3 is CASSYARQTGVEKLFF. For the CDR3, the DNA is TGTGCCAGCAGTTACGCTAGACAGACAGGGGTTGAAAAACTGTTTTTT.

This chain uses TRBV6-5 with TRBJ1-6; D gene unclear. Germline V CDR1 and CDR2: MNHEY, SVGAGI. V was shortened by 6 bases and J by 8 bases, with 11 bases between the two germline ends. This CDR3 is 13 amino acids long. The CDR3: CASSRDIDSPLHF. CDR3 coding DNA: TGTGCCAGCAGCCGCGACATAGATTCACCCCTCCACTTT.

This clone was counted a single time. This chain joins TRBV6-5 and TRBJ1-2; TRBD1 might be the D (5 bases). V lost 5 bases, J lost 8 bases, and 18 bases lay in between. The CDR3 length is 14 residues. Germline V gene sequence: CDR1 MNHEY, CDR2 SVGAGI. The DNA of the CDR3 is TGTGCCAGCAGTCGAAGCCAGGGTGTCGACGGCTACACCTTC. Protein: CASSRSQGVDGYTF.

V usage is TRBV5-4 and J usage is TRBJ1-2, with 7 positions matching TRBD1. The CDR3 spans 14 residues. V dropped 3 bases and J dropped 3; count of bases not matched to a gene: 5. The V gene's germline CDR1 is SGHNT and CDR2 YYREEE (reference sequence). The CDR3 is CASSSNRGDYGYTF. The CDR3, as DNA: TGTGCCAGCAGCTCAAACAGGGGTGACTATGGCTACACCTTC.

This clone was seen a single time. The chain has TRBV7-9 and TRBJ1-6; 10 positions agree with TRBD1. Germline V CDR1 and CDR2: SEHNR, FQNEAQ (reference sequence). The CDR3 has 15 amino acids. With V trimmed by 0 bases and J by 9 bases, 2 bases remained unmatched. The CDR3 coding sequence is TGTGCCAGCAGCTTAGCGGACAGGGGGAGTTCACCCCTCCACTTT. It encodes CASSLADRGSSPLHF.

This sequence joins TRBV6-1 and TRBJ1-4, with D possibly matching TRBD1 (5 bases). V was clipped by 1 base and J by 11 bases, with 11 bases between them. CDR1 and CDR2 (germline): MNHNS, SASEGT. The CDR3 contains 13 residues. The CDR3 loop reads CASSEGGKGKLFF. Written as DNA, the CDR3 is TGTGCCAGCAGTGAAGGGGGAAAGGGGAAACTGTTTTTT.